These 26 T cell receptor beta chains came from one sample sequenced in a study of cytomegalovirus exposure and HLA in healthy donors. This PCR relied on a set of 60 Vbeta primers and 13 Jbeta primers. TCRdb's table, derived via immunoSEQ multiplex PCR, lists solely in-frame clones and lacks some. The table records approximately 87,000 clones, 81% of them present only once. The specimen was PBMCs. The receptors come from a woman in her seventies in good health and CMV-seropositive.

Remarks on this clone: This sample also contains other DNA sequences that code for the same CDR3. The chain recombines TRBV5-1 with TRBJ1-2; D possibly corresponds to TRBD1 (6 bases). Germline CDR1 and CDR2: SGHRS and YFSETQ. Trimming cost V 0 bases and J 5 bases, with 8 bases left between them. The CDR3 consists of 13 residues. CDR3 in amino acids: CASSLAGEYGYTF. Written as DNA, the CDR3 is TGCGCCAGCAGCTTGGCAGGGGAATATGGCTACACCTTC.

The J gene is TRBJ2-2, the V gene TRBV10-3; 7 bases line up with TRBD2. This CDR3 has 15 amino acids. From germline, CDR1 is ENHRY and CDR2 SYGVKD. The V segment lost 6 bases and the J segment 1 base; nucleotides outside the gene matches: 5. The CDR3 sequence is CAISPGLQNTGELFF. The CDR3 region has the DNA TGTGCCATCAGCCCGGGACTACAGAACACCGGGGAGCTGTTTTTT.

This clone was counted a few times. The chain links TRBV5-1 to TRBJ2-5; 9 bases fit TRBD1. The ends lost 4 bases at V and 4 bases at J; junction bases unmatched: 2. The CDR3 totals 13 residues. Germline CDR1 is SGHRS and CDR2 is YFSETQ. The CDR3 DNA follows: TGCGCCAGCAGCCGACAGGGGGGAGAGACCCAGTACTTC. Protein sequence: CASSRQGGETQYF.

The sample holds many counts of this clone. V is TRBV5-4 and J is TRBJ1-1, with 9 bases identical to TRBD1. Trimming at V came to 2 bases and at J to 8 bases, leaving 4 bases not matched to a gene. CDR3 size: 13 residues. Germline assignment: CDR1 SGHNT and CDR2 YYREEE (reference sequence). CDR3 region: CASSLGGTGEAFF. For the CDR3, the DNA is TGTGCCAGCAGCTTAGGGGGGACAGGGGAAGCTTTCTTT.

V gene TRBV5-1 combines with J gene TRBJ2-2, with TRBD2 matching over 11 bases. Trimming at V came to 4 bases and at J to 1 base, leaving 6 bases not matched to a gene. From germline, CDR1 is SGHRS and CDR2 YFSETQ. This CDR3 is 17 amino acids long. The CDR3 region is CASSKGGLAVNTGELFF. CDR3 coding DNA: TGCGCCAGCAGCAAGGGGGGACTAGCGGTGAACACCGGGGAGCTGTTTTTT.

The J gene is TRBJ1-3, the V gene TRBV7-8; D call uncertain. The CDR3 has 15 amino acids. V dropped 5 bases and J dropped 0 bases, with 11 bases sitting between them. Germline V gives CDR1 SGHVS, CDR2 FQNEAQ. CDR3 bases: TGTGCCAGCAGCCCGTTACTGAACTCTGGAAACACCATATATTTT. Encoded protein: CASSPLLNSGNTIYF.

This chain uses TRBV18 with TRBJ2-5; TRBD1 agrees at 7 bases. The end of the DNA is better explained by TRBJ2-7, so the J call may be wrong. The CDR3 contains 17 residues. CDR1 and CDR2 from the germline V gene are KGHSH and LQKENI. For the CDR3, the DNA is TGTGCCAGCTCCGGAACAGGGGTCGGCAGTAGTTCCTACGAGCAGTACTTC. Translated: CASSGTGVGSSSYEQYF.

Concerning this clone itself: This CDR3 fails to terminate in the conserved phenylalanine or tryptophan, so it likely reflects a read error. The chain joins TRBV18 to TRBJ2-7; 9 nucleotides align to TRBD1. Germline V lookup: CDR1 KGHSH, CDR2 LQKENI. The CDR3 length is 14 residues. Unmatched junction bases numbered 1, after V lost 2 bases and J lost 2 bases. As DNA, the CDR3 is TGTGCCAGCTCACCAGGACAGGGGACCTACGAGCAGTACCTC. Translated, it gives CASSPGQGTYEQYL.

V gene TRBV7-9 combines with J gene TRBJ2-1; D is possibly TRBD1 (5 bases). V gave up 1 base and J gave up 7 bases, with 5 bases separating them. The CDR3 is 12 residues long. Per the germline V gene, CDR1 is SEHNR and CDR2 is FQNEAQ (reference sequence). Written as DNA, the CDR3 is TGTGCCAGCAGCTTAGGACAGAATGAGCAGTTCTTC. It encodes CASSLGQNEQFF.

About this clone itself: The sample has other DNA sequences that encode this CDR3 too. CDR3 sequence reads: CASSFLTEAFF. The CDR3 DNA is TGTGCCAGCAGCTTCCTCACTGAAGCTTTCTTT. This chain links TRBV7-2 with TRBJ1-1; D not resolved. V lost 3 bases to trimming and J lost 4 bases, with 3 bases between them. This CDR3 is built from 11 residues. Germline CDR1 and CDR2: SGHTA and FQGNSA.

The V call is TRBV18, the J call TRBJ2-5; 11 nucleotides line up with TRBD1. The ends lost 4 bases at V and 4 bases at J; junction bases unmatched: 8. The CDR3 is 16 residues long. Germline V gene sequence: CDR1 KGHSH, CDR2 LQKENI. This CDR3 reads CASSLHPGTGGETQYF. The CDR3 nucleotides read TGTGCCAGCTCACTACACCCCGGGACAGGGGGAGAGACCCAGTACTTC.

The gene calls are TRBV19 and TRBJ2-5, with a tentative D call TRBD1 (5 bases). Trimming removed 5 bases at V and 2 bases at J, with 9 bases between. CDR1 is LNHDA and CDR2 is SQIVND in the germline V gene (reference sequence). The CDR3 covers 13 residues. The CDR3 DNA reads TGTGCCAGTAGTCGGACAATACAAGAGACCCAGTACTTC. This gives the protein CASSRTIQETQYF.

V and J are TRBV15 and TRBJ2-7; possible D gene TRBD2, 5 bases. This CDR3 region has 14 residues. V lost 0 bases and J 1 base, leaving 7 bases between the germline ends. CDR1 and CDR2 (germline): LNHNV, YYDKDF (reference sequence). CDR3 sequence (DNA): TGTGCCACCAGCAGAGATCCGGGGTCCTACGAGCAGTACTTC. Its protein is CATSRDPGSYEQYF. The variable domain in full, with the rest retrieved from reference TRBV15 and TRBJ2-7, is DAMVIQNPRYQVTQFGKPVTLSCSQTLNHNVMYWYQQKSSQAPKLLFHYYDKDFNNEADTPDNFQSRRPNTSFCFLDIRSPGLGDTAMYLCATSRDPGSYEQYFGPGTRLTVT.

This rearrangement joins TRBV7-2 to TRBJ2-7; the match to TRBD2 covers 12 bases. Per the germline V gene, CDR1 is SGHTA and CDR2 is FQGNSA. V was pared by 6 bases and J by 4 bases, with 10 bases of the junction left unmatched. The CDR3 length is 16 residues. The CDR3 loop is CASRIAGTSGLYEQYF. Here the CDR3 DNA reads TGTGCCAGCAGAATCGCCGGGACTAGCGGGTTGTACGAGCAGTACTTC.

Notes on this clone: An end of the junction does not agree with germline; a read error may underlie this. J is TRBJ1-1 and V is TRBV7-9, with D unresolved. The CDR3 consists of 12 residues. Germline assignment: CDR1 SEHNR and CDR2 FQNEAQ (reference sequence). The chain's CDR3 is CSSSHSNTEAFF. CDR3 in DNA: TGTTCCAGCAGCCACTCAAACACTGAAGCTTTCTTT. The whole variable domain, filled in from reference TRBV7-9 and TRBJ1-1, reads DTGVSQNPRHKITKRGQNVTFRCDPISEHNRLYWYRQTLGQGPEFLTYFQNEAQLEKSRLLSDRFSAERPKGSFSTLEIQRTEQGDSAMYLCSSSHSNTEAFFGQGTRLTVV.

The CDR3 DNA follows: TGTGCCTGGAGTTTTGGAGCGGGAGGGCTATTTGAGCAGTTCTTC. Amino acid sequence: CAWSFGAGGLFEQFF. The chain employs TRBV30 and TRBJ2-1, with 10 bases aligning to TRBD2. V gave up 2 bases and J gave up 9 bases; unmatched junction bases: 10. The V gene's germline CDR1 is GTSNPN and CDR2 SVGIG (reference sequence). The CDR3 runs 15 residues.

CDR3 bases: TGTGCCACCAGCAGAGATTATGGGCAGTCGAACACTGAAGCTTTCTTT. Protein sequence: CATSRDYGQSNTEAFF. This chain joins TRBV15 and TRBJ1-1, with D uncertain. The V end was cut by 0 bases, the J end by 1 base, with 12 bases between. CDR3 length equals 16 residues. Germline V gene sequence: CDR1 LNHNV, CDR2 YYDKDF (reference sequence).

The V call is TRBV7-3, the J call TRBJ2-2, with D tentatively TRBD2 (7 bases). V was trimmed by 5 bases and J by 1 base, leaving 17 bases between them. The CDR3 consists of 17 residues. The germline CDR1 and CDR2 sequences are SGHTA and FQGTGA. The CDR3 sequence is CASSLRGASVNTGELFF. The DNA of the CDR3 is TGTGCCAGCAGCCTACGGGGGGCTAGCGTGAACACCGGGGAGCTGTTTTTT.

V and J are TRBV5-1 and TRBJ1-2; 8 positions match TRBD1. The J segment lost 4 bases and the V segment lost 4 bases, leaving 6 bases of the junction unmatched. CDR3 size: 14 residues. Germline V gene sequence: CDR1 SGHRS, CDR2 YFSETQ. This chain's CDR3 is CASSTGQGRYGYTF. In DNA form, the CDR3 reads TGCGCCAGCAGCACCGGACAGGGCCGCTATGGCTACACCTTC.

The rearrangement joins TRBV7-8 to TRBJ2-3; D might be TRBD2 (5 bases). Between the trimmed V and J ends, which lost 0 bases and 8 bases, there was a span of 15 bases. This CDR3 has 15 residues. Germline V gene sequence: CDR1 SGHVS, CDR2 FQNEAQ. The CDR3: CASSLADWNRGTQYF. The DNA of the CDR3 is TGTGCCAGCAGCTTAGCGGACTGGAATCGAGGTACGCAGTATTTT.

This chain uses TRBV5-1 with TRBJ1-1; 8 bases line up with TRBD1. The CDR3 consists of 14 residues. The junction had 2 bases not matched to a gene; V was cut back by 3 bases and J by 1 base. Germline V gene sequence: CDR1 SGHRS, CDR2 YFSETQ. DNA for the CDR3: TGCGCCAGCAGCTGGGGGACAGGGAACACTGAAGCTTTCTTT. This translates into CASSWGTGNTEAFF.

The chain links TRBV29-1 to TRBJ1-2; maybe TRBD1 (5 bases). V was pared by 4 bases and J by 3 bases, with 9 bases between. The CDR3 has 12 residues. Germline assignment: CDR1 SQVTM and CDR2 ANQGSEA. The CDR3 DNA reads TGCAGCGTTGGGGGGGATTACTATGGCTACACCTTC. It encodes CSVGGDYYGYTF.

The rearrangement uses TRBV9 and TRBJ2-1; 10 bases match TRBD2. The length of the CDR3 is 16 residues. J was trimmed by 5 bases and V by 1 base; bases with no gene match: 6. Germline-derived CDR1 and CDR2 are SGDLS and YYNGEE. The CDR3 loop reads CASSVPLAGGHNEQFF. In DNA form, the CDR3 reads TGTGCCAGCAGCGTACCGTTAGCGGGAGGACACAATGAGCAGTTCTTC.

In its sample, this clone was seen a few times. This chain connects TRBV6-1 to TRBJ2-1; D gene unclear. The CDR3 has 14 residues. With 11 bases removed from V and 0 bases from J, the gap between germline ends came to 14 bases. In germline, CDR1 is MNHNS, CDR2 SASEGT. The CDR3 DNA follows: TGTGCCGGTAAACAGAGTAGCTCCTACAATGAGCAGTTCTTC. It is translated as CAGKQSSSYNEQFF.

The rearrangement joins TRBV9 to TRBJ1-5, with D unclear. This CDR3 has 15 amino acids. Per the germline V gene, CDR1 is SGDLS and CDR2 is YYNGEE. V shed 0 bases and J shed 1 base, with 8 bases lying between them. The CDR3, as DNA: TGTGCCAGCAGCGTAGGTTCGGGGAGCAATCAGCCCCAGCATTTT. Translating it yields CASSVGSGSNQPQHF.

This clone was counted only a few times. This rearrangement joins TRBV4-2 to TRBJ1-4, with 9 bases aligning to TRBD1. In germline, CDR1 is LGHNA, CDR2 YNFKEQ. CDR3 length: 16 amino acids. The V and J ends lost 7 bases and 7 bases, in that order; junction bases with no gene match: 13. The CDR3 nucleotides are TGTGCCAGCACAACCTGGGACAGGGCGGGAGGTGAAAAACTGTTTTTT. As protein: CASTTWDRAGGEKLFF.